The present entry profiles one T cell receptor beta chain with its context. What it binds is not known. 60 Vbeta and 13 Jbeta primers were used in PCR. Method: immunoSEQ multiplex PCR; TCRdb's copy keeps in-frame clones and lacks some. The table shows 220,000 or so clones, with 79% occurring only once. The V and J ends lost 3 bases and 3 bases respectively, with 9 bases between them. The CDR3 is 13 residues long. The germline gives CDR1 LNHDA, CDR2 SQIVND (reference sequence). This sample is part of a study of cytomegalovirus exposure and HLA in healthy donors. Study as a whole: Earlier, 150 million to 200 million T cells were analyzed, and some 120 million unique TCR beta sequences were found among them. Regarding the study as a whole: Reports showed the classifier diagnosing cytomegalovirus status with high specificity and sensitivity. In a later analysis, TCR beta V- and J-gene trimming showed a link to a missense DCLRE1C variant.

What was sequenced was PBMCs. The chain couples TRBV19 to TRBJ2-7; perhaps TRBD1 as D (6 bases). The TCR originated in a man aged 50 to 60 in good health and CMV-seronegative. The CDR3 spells CASSILDSYEQYF. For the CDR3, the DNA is TGTGCCAGTAGTATTTTGGACAGCTACGAGCAGTACTTC.